These 26 T cell receptor beta chains share one sample of origin, sequenced in a study of neurological immune-mediated disorders. TCRdb processed the 5' RACE reads anew with MiXCR; each CDR3 protein has one entry. The table lists about 80,000 distinct CDR3 sequences, almost 6% of them singletons. The time point was: longitudinal time-point 2. The sample consisted of PBMCs. The receptor set was obtained from a woman aged 55-69 years with multiple sclerosis.

This clonotype was recorded many times. This sequence joins TRBV5-1 and TRBJ1-1, with TRBD1 identical over 9 bases. With V trimmed by 0 bases and J by 5 bases, 8 bases remained unmatched. From germline, CDR1 is SGHRS and CDR2 YFSETQ. This CDR3 is 16 amino acids long. CDR3 amino acids: CASSLALTGGLTEAFF. The CDR3 DNA is TGCGCCAGCAGCTTGGCCCTGACAGGGGGTTTGACTGAAGCTTTCTTT.

This clonotype has a handful of counts. V is TRBV6-1 and J is TRBJ1-1, with unresolved D. CDR1 is MNHNS, CDR2 SASEGT, per germline. CDR3 length: 14 residues. The V end lost 0 bases, the J end lost 4 bases, and 9 bases lay between the germline ends. This chain's CDR3 is CASSEATGVTEAFF. CDR3 nucleotide sequence: TGTGCCAGCAGTGAAGCGACGGGAGTCACTGAAGCTTTCTTT.

The chain uses TRBV12-3 or TRBV12-4 and TRBJ2-2; D is unresolved. V was trimmed by 2 bases and J by 6 bases, leaving 7 bases between them. This CDR3 spans 13 amino acids. CDR3 sequence (DNA): TGTGCCAGCAGTTTAATTAGGTCCGGGGAGCTGTTTTTT. Encoded protein: CASSLIRSGELFF.

In this sample, this clonotype turned up many times. The chain uses TRBV3-1 and TRBJ1-5; D unresolved. Germline CDR1 LGHDT, CDR2 YNNKEL (reference sequence). The CDR3 extends over 13 amino acids. The ends were cut back, 3 bases at V and 2 bases at J, with 5 bases in the middle. The CDR3: CASSHPGNQPQHF. The CDR3, as DNA: TGTGCCAGCAGCCACCCCGGCAATCAGCCCCAGCATTTT.

The sample holds many counts of this clonotype. The gene calls are TRBV6-2 or TRBV6-3 and TRBJ1-5; a weak D match, TRBD1 (5 bases). The CDR3 spans 15 residues. Germline V gene data show CDR1 as MNHEY and CDR2 as SVGEGT. The ends were cut back, 5 bases at V and 1 base at J, with 12 bases in the middle. For the CDR3, the DNA is TGTGCCAGCAGTCTCGGGGCGGGAAGCAATCAGCCCCAGCATTTT. Translated, it gives CASSLGAGSNQPQHF.

This clonotype showed up many times. The chain couples TRBV5-6 to TRBJ1-2; D is undetermined. The CDR3 length is 14 residues. The V gene lost 4 bases and the J gene lost 6 bases, with 16 bases spanning the gap. Germline loops: CDR1 SGHDT, CDR2 YYEEEE. The CDR3 loop is CASSGWGARDGYTF. As DNA, the CDR3 is TGTGCCAGCAGCGGGTGGGGTGCGAGGGATGGCTACACCTTC. The full variable domain, rest sourced from reference TRBV5-6 and TRBJ1-2, is DAGVTQSPTHLIKTRGQQVTLRCSPKSGHDTVSWYQQALGQGPQFIFQYYEEEERQRGNFPDRFSGHQFPNYSSELNVNALLLGDSALYLCASSGWGARDGYTFGSGTRLTVV.

This clonotype showed up many times. The chain links TRBV5-1 to TRBJ2-7; D is perhaps TRBD1 (6 bases). Looked up from germline, CDR1 is SGHRS and CDR2 is YFSETQ. Trimming took 4 bases from V and 3 from J, leaving 17 bases between them. The CDR3 spans 15 residues. This CDR3 is CASSRAAGVVYEQYF. CDR3 coding DNA: TGCGCCAGCAGCCGGGCGGCAGGGGTAGTCTACGAGCAGTACTTC.

Many counts were recorded for this clonotype. CDR3 DNA sequence: TGCGCCAGCAGCTTGGTACAGGGGAACGAAAAACTGTTTTTT. Residues: CASSLVQGNEKLFF. This rearrangement joins TRBV5-1 to TRBJ1-4; TRBD1 agrees at 7 bases. This CDR3 contains 14 residues. J was trimmed by 8 bases and V by 0 bases; bases with no gene match: 4. Germline CDR1 SGHRS, CDR2 YFSETQ.

This clonotype was found many times. The J gene is TRBJ1-2, the V gene TRBV7-2; D uncertain. CDR1 and CDR2 from the germline V gene are SGHTA and FQGNSA. The germline V and J ends were trimmed by 2 bases and 7 bases, with 8 bases remaining between them. The CDR3 contains 12 residues. CDR3 in DNA: TGTGCCAGCAGCTTATATGGCAGTGGCTACACCTTC. Its protein product is CASSLYGSGYTF.

This clonotype was detected ten times or more. The rearrangement uses TRBV20-1 and TRBJ1-5; 7 bases agree with TRBD1. J was trimmed by 0 bases and V by 5 bases; bases with no gene match: 4. Looked up from germline, CDR1 is DFQATT and CDR2 is SNEGSKA (reference sequence). This CDR3 contains 14 residues. The CDR3 reads CSAQTGYSNQPQHF. DNA of the CDR3: TGCAGTGCTCAGACAGGGTATAGCAATCAGCCCCAGCATTTT.

This clonotype turned up a few times. This sequence joins TRBV19 and TRBJ1-2, with D tentatively TRBD1 (6 bases). The CDR3 loop spans 12 amino acids. Trimming shortened V by 4 bases and J by 7 bases, and 10 bases separated the two germline ends. Germline CDR1 is LNHDA and CDR2 is SQIVND (reference sequence). CDR3 sequence reads: CASSTGVRGYTF. CDR3 sequence (DNA): TGTGCCAGTAGTACAGGGGTTCGTGGCTACACCTTC.

This clonotype was picked up a small number of times. This chain uses TRBV6-5 with TRBJ1-1; D is undetermined. Trimming removed 8 bases from V and 4 bases from J, with 20 bases in between. Germline loops: CDR1 MNHEY, CDR2 SVGAGI. This CDR3 is 15 amino acids long. The CDR3 protein is CASRPPVEGGTEAFF. The DNA of the CDR3 is TGTGCCAGCCGACCCCCGGTGGAGGGCGGCACTGAAGCTTTCTTT.

This clonotype showed up many times. The chain employs TRBV29-1 and TRBJ1-1, with no clear D. The CDR3 is 11 amino acids. The ends were cut back, 8 bases at V and 2 bases at J, with 9 bases in the middle. Per the germline V gene, CDR1 is SQVTM and CDR2 is ANQGSEA. Here the CDR3 reads CSIGTNTEAFF. CDR3 coding DNA: TGCAGCATTGGAACTAACACTGAAGCTTTCTTT.

This clonotype was picked up many times. This chain links TRBV27 with TRBJ2-4; a weak D match, TRBD2 (5 bases). Trimming left V 3 bases short and J 6 bases short, with 15 bases between. Germline V lookup: CDR1 MNHEY, CDR2 SMNVEV (reference sequence). This CDR3 comprises 15 residues. The DNA of the CDR3 is TGTGCCAGCAGTTTTGCGGACCGGGGTCGAAACATTCAGTACTTC. Its protein is CASSFADRGRNIQYF.

This clonotype has only a few counts. This chain connects TRBV5-6 to TRBJ1-1, with D tentatively TRBD1 (5 bases). CDR1 is SGHDT and CDR2 is YYEEEE in the germline V gene. The CDR3 is made up of 13 amino acids. Trimming shortened V by 0 bases and J by 11 bases, and 14 bases separated the two germline ends. The chain's CDR3 is CASSLAPGRGAFF. CDR3 DNA sequence: TGTGCCAGCAGCTTGGCGCCCGGACGGGGGGCTTTCTTT.

This chain joins TRBV18 and TRBJ2-5; D not resolved. Trimming removed 3 bases from V and 3 bases from J, with 8 bases in between. The CDR3 spans 13 residues. Germline CDR1 is KGHSH and CDR2 is LQKENI. The chain's CDR3 is CASSPTREETQYF. CDR3 in DNA: TGTGCCAGCTCACCGACACGGGAAGAGACCCAGTACTTC.

This clonotype came up many times. The J gene is TRBJ1-6, the V gene TRBV7-9; 8 bases match TRBD1. The CDR3 loop spans 15 amino acids. CDR1 is SEHNR and CDR2 is FQNEAQ in the germline V gene (reference sequence). Trimming took 4 bases from V and 7 from J; bases not matched to a gene: 6. CDR3 coding DNA: TGTGCCAGCAGCTCCAACGACAGGGGAAATTCACCCCTCCACTTT. Translation gives CASSSNDRGNSPLHF.

This clonotype occurred many times. This chain joins TRBV20-1 and TRBJ1-1; 7 bases are a match to TRBD1. CDR1 DFQATT and CDR2 SNEGSKA come from the germline V gene (reference sequence). The CDR3 runs to 16 residues. The ends lost 5 bases at V and 5 bases at J; junction bases unmatched: 17. CDR3 protein: CSASGEGKGAGTEAFF. For the CDR3, the DNA is TGCAGTGCTTCGGGAGAAGGGAAGGGGGCGGGAACTGAAGCTTTCTTT.

This chain connects TRBV18 to TRBJ1-6, with a tentative D call TRBD1 (6 bases). The CDR3 sequence is 14 residues long. Per the germline V gene, CDR1 is KGHSH and CDR2 is LQKENI. Trimming left V 2 bases short and J 8 bases short, with 10 bases between. Written as DNA, the CDR3 is TGTGCCAGCTCACCATCACAGGGTGATTCACCCCTCCACTTT. Protein: CASSPSQGDSPLHF.

The chain recombines TRBV12-3 or TRBV12-4 with TRBJ1-2, with 8 bases fitting TRBD1. V was pared by 5 bases and J by 5 bases, with 10 bases of the junction left unmatched. The length of the CDR3 is 15 residues. The CDR3 DNA is TGTGCCAGCAGTCGAACTGGACAGGGTGGTTATGGCTACACCTTC. It yields the protein CASSRTGQGGYGYTF.

This clonotype was counted many times. The DNA for the CDR3 is TGCAGTGCTACACAGGGCAGCTATGGCTACACCTTC. Amino acid sequence: CSATQGSYGYTF. The rearrangement links TRBV20-1 to TRBJ1-2, with D tentatively TRBD1 (6 bases). The V and J ends lost 4 bases and 4 bases respectively, with 10 bases between them. Germline CDR1 and CDR2: DFQATT and SNEGSKA (reference sequence). The CDR3 sequence is 12 residues long.

As regards this clonotype: This clone may be a read error of a much larger clone one base away. The chain is built from TRBV6-1 and TRBJ2-1; the D gene is possibly TRBD1 (6 bases). CDR3 length: 13 amino acids. Germline CDR1 is MNHNS and CDR2 is SASEGT. This CDR3 reads CVSNRQVGDEQFF. The CDR3 coding sequence is TGTGTCAGCAACCGACAGGTCGGCGATGAGCAGTTCTTC.

This clonotype came up many times. CDR3 protein: CASSFIPSQETQYF. CDR3 bases: TGCGCCAGCAGCTTTATTCCAAGCCAAGAGACCCAGTACTTC. The chain recombines TRBV5-1 with TRBJ2-5, with no clear D. Between the trimmed V and J ends, which lost 2 bases and 1 base, there was a span of 9 bases. CDR1 is SGHRS and CDR2 is YFSETQ in the germline V gene. The CDR3 totals 14 residues.

Many counts were recorded for this clonotype. V is TRBV20-1 and J is TRBJ2-5; D might be TRBD1 or TRBD2, each matching 6 bases. V was pared by 0 bases and J by 1 base, with 15 bases between. The length of the CDR3 is 16 residues. Germline V lookup: CDR1 DFQATT, CDR2 SNEGSKA (reference sequence). CDR3 sequence (DNA): TGCAGTGCTAGAGATGGGGCCGGGGGCATCCAAGAGACCCAGTACTTC. It is translated as CSARDGAGGIQETQYF.

At least ten counts were recorded for this clonotype. The CDR3 region is CSARDPATGRASTDTQYF. The CDR3 nucleotides are TGCAGTGCTAGAGATCCGGCCACTGGTAGGGCCAGCACAGATACGCAGTATTTT. The chain couples TRBV20-1 to TRBJ2-3, with D uncertain. From germline, CDR1 is DFQATT and CDR2 SNEGSKA (reference sequence). This CDR3 comprises 18 residues. V lost 0 bases, J lost 0 bases, and 19 bases lay in between.

Many counts were recorded for this clonotype. The chain links TRBV7-9 to TRBJ1-2; tentative D call: TRBD1 (5 bases). V was cut by 5 bases and J by 6 bases, with 13 bases left in between. Germline CDR1 is SEHNR and CDR2 is FQNEAQ (reference sequence). The CDR3 runs to 13 residues. The CDR3 nucleotides are TGTGCCAGCAGCCCTAATGACAGTCATGGCTACACCTTC. Translation: CASSPNDSHGYTF.